This entry concerns a single TCR beta chain. Germline V gene sequence: CDR1 MNHNY, CDR2 SVGAGI (reference sequence). V lost 6 bases to trimming and J lost 3 bases; unmatched junction nucleotides: 7. CDR3 size: 14 residues. These data come from a study of blood T cell repertoires in COVID-19. The repertoire was sequenced with immunoSEQ multiplex PCR; TCRdb's copy has only in-frame clones and lacks some. Here the sample spans 120,000 or so clones, 80% being singletons. The chain is built from TRBV6-6 and TRBJ1-1, with 7 positions matching TRBD1. The specimen sequenced was peripheral blood. The origin of this receptor is a man in his 60s with active or convalescent COVID-19. DNA of the CDR3: TGTGCCAGCAGCAGACAGGGCTGGGACACTGAAGCTTTCTTT. Protein: CASSRQGWDTEAFF.